What follows describes a single T cell receptor beta chain. Its antigen is currently unknown. This table comes from immunoSEQ multiplex PCR, and its TCRdb copy is limited to in-frame clones, with some not included. In the table there are 150,000 to 200,000 clones, around four fifths of which are singletons. The trim removed 6 bases at V and 8 bases at J, leaving 8 bases unmatched. This CDR3 has 13 amino acids. Germline loops: CDR1 SQVTM, CDR2 ANQGSEA. This sample stems from a study of cytomegalovirus exposure and HLA in healthy donors. Study-wide points: Most TCR sequences proved rare, with some public TCRs found in many donors. TCR beta chains numbering more than 150 were designated cytomegalovirus-associated. Three of the chains that were CMV-associated were confirmed in vitro to be specific for CMV antigens.

The sample was PBMCs. V is TRBV29-1 and J is TRBJ1-1, with 11 nucleotides matching TRBD1. The source of this sequence is a young man in good health and CMV-seropositive. Here the CDR3 reads CSVRTGGAPEAFF. In nucleotides, the CDR3 is TGCAGCGTGAGGACAGGGGGCGCCCCCGAAGCTTTCTTT.